This T cell receptor beta chain was observed in a study of blood T cell repertoires in COVID-19. Study-wide context: Sample material is recorded as cDNA or gDNA derived from T cells, B-cell-depleted T cells, or PBMCs.

The germline CDR1 and CDR2 sequences are MNHEY and SVGAGI. This CDR3 is 14 amino acids long. With 6 bases clipped from V and 7 bases from J, the junction kept 7 bases outside the gene matches. Libraries were prepared by immunoSEQ multiplex PCR; TCRdb keeps only in-frame clonotypes and omits some of them. Of under 300,000 clones in the sample, about 91% were seen once. The sequence derives from a human donor in a cohort exposed to, infected with or recovered from COVID-19 (not recorded which). The donor label of this sample is uncertain. Sequencing used PBMCs or T cells enriched from blood (not recorded which). This chain connects TRBV6-5 to TRBJ1-4; 8 positions agree with TRBD1. CDR3 sequence (DNA): TGTGCCAGCAGAAAACAGGGGGGACGTGAAAAACTGTTTTTT. Protein product: CASRKQGGREKLFF.